This entry lists 16 T cell receptor beta chains sequenced from one sample in a study of CD8 T cells in Susac syndrome. RNA in amounts of roughly 0.5 to 1 ug was reverse transcribed with random hexamers. Each CDR3 protein is one row after TCRdb ran MiXCR on the immunoSEQ multiplex PCR reads. Here the sample spans 200,000 to 300,000 distinct CDR3 sequences, around 93% being singletons. The sequenced sample was CD4+ T cells from PBMCs. The receptors stem from a human donor with multiple sclerosis.

The CDR3 loop reads CASADRVGSYEQYF. CDR3 DNA: TGTGCCAGCGCGGACAGGGTGGGAAGCTACGAGCAGTACTTC. This chain links TRBV18 with TRBJ2-7; TRBD1 matches 8 bases. This CDR3 contains 14 residues. Germline CDR1 reads KGHSH; CDR2 reads LQKENI. V dropped 8 bases and J dropped 3; count of bases not matched to a gene: 9.

The CDR3 protein is CATSRRDFSLQETQYF. The CDR3 nucleotides are TGTGCCACCAGCAGACGCGATTTTTCGTTACAAGAGACCCAGTACTTC. The V and J genes are TRBV15 and TRBJ2-5; D unclear. The CDR3 covers 16 residues. Looked up from germline, CDR1 is LNHNV and CDR2 is YYDKDF (reference sequence). Trimming pared 2 bases from V and 2 bases from J, leaving 15 bases between.

The genes are TRBV20-1 and TRBJ1-2; D remains unclear. The CDR3 is made up of 13 amino acids. Trimming stripped 0 bases from V and 4 bases from J, with 9 bases between. Per germline, CDR1 DFQATT and CDR2 SNEGSKA (reference sequence). The CDR3 loop is CSAREGEGYGYTF. The CDR3 DNA reads as TGCAGTGCTAGAGAGGGAGAGGGCTATGGCTACACCTTC.

This chain uses TRBV5-4 with TRBJ1-2; a weak D match, TRBD1 (5 bases). The V end was cut by 1 base, the J end by 4 bases, with 14 bases between. This CDR3 comprises 15 residues. Germline V gene lookup returns CDR1 SGHNT and CDR2 YYREEE (reference sequence). The CDR3 spells CASSLRSGTSYGYTF. CDR3 sequence (DNA): TGTGCCAGCAGCTTGCGGTCGGGGACCAGCTATGGCTACACCTTC.

The rearrangement uses TRBV5-6 and TRBJ2-2; TRBD1 is a possible D gene (6 bases). The CDR3 runs 12 residues. Germline lookup yields CDR1 SGHDT and CDR2 YYEEEE. Trimming cost V 4 bases and J 8 bases, with 9 bases left between them. CDR3 nucleotides: TGTGCCAGCAGCCCCCAGGGGGGGGAGCTGTTTTTT. Translated, it gives CASSPQGGELFF. The full variable domain, in which reference TRBV5-6 and TRBJ2-2 provide the parts outside the CDR3, is DAGVTQSPTHLIKTRGQQVTLRCSPKSGHDTVSWYQQALGQGPQFIFQYYEEEERQRGNFPDRFSGHQFPNYSSELNVNALLLGDSALYLCASSPQGGELFFGEGSRLTVL.

J is TRBJ1-1 and V is TRBV5-1; 7 nucleotides match TRBD1. The trim removed 4 bases at V and 1 base at J, leaving 13 bases unmatched. CDR1 SGHRS and CDR2 YFSETQ come from the germline V gene. The CDR3 is 17 residues long. The CDR3 region has the DNA TGCGCCAGCAGCCCCCACAGACAGGGTAGTGGGAACACTGAAGCTTTCTTT. It yields the protein CASSPHRQGSGNTEAFF.

CDR3 bases: TGTGCCAGCAGTGGCCAAAGGGGGCGAGGGGCCGGGGAGCTGTTTTTT. Translated: CASSGQRGRGAGELFF. This chain links TRBV12-3 or TRBV12-4 with TRBJ2-2; TRBD1 matches at 7 bases. This CDR3 is built from 16 residues. Trimming removed 5 bases from V and 6 bases from J; junction bases left unmatched: 12.

DNA for the CDR3: TGTGCCACCAGCAGGGGCTGGGGGACTGAAGCTTTCTTT. Its translation is CATSRGWGTEAFF. V gene TRBV15 combines with J gene TRBJ1-1; TRBD1 is a possible D gene (5 bases). The CDR3 contains 13 residues. CDR1 and CDR2 (germline): LNHNV, YYDKDF (reference sequence). V was pared by 3 bases and J by 5 bases, with 10 bases between.

The chain has TRBV19 and TRBJ2-2; D possibly corresponds to TRBD2 (7 bases). CDR1 is LNHDA, CDR2 SQIVND, per germline (reference sequence). The CDR3 runs to 15 residues. Between the trimmed V and J ends, which lost 3 bases and 4 bases, there was a span of 12 bases. The CDR3 DNA reads TGTGCCAGTAGTATCGGAGGGGGGGGCACCGGGGAGCTGTTTTTT. Amino acid sequence: CASSIGGGGTGELFF.

CDR3 sequence (DNA): TGTGCCAGTAGTACGAACAGGAACACTGAAGCTTTCTTT. Protein product: CASSTNRNTEAFF. The chain uses TRBV19 and TRBJ1-1; D gene unclear. Trimming left V 4 bases short and J 1 base short, with 7 bases between. The CDR3 is made up of 13 amino acids. CDR1 is LNHDA, CDR2 SQIVND, per germline (reference sequence).

The rearrangement links TRBV10-3 to TRBJ2-3; D tentatively reads TRBD1 or TRBD2 (6 bases each). The CDR3 loop spans 14 amino acids. CDR1 ENHRY and CDR2 SYGVKD come from the germline V gene. V dropped 2 bases and J dropped 7 bases, with 13 bases sitting between them. The CDR3 DNA reads as TGTGCCATCAGTGAGCCGGGGGCAGGCTATACGCAGTATTTT. Amino acid sequence: CAISEPGAGYTQYF.

CDR3 sequence: CASSLAQGVGENEQFF. CDR3 in DNA: TGTGCCAGCAGCTTAGCCCAGGGAGTAGGGGAGAATGAGCAGTTCTTC. V usage is TRBV7-9 and J usage is TRBJ2-1; D assignment may be TRBD1 or TRBD2 (5 bases each). CDR1 is SEHNR and CDR2 is FQNEAQ in the germline V gene (reference sequence). The CDR3 sequence is 16 residues long. V was shortened by 0 bases and J by 7 bases, with 16 bases between the two germline ends.

This clonotype was recorded once. V is TRBV3-1 and J is TRBJ1-2, with D tentatively TRBD1 (5 bases). V was clipped by 2 bases and J by 5 bases, with 12 bases between them. The CDR3 runs 14 residues. Per germline, CDR1 LGHDT and CDR2 YNNKEL (reference sequence). CDR3 nucleotides: TGTGCCAGCAGCCAAAACTCGGGGCATTATGGCTACACCTTC. Its protein is CASSQNSGHYGYTF. The full variable domain, in which reference TRBV3-1 and TRBJ1-2 provide the parts outside the CDR3, is DTAVSQTPKYLVTQMGNDKSIKCEQNLGHDTMYWYKQDSKKFLKIMFSYNNKELIINETVPNRFSPKSPDKAHLNLHINSLELGDSAVYFCASSQNSGHYGYTFGSGTRLTVV.

This chain uses TRBV3-1 with TRBJ2-3; D is unresolved. Germline values: CDR1 LGHDT, CDR2 YNNKEL (reference sequence). This CDR3 has 13 amino acids. V was shortened by 4 bases and J by 5 bases, with 10 bases between the two germline ends. The CDR3 DNA reads TGTGCCAGCAGCCGCGCGTCCGTAGATACGCAGTATTTT. This codes for CASSRASVDTQYF.

This rearrangement joins TRBV28 to TRBJ1-5; 9 bases line up with TRBD1. Trimming at V came to 2 bases and at J to 3 bases, leaving 5 bases not matched to a gene. The CDR3 runs to 16 residues. Germline values: CDR1 MDHEN, CDR2 SYDVKM. The CDR3 DNA reads as TGTGCCAGCAGTTTAACACAGGGGGCGAACAATCAGCCCCAGCATTTT. Translated: CASSLTQGANNQPQHF.

The count of this clonotype is one. V gene TRBV5-1 combines with J gene TRBJ1-1, with D tentatively TRBD1 (5 bases). The CDR3 loop spans 14 amino acids. Trimming pared 0 bases from V and 4 bases from J, leaving 10 bases between. From germline, CDR1 is SGHRS and CDR2 YFSETQ. CDR3 sequence: CASSLEWGTTEAFF. In nucleotides, the CDR3 is TGCGCCAGCAGCTTGGAATGGGGGACCACTGAAGCTTTCTTT.